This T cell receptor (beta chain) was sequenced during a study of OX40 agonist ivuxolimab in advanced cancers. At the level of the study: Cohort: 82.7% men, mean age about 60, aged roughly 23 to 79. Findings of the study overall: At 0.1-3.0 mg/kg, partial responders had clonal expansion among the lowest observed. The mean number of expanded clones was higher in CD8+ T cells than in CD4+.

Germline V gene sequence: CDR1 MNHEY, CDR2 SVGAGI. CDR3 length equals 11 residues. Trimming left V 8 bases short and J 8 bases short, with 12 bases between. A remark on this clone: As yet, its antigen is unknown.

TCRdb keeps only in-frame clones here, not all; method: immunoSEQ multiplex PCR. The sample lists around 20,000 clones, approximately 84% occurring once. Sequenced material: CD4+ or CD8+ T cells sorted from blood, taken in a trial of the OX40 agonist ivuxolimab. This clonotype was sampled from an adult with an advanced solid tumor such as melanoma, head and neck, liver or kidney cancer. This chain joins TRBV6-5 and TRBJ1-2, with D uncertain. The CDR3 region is CASARQPGYTF. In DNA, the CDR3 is TGTGCCAGCGCCCGGCAACCCGGCTACACCTTC.